This record concerns one T cell receptor beta chain sequence. The target antigen is unknown. This record belongs to a study of T cells after yellow fever vaccination. Whole-study context: Fractions low in cell number were prepared with SMART-Seq v4 Ultra Low Input.

The authors made TCR cDNA by 5'RACE template switching, adding a universal primer site and UMIs. One entry per CDR3 protein results from TCRdb running MiXCR on the 5' RACE reads. Among 450,000 to 550,000 distinct CDR3 sequences listed, about a fifth were seen once. V lost 1 base, J lost 4 bases, and 13 bases stayed unmatched. The CDR3 runs 17 residues. The germline gives CDR1 SGHTA, CDR2 FQGNSA. Study results and limitations: Reappearing after the booster were most of the clones from primary vaccination (roughly 95% CD4, 75% to 90% CD8). From the bulk population, abundant clonotypes could contaminate and appear within FACS-sorted repertoires.

The receptor was isolated from a man younger than 40 who received the YFV17D yellow fever vaccine. The sequencing used PBMCs, collected 15 days after the yellow fever booster vaccination. The V call is TRBV7-2, the J call TRBJ2-7; 7 bases align to TRBD1. CDR3 protein: CASSLVAGGDTPYEQYF. As DNA, the CDR3 is TGTGCCAGCAGCTTAGTGGCAGGGGGAGACACCCCTTACGAGCAGTACTTC.